This T cell receptor beta chain was identified in a study of blood T cell repertoires in COVID-19. Across the whole study: The United States, Italy and Spain provided the acute and convalescent COVID-19 samples. In each case, the material was cDNA or gDNA derived from T cells, B-cell-depleted T cells, or PBMCs.

As processed by the authors: How many nucleated cells were present was estimated from reference gene primer amplification. Generated by immunoSEQ multiplex PCR, the TCRdb table keeps only in-frame clones and is missing some. V, J and clone size were drawn from that table, and D and trimming were deduced from the DNA. Among more than 300,000 clones listed, 88% were seen once. The cohort comprised adults aged roughly 18 to 95 years residing in approximately 25 US areas. Germline values: CDR1 SGHAT, CDR2 FQNNGV. V shed 2 bases and J 6 bases; nucleotides not matched to a gene: 6. The CDR3 is 16 amino acids.

The rearrangement joins TRBV11-2 to TRBJ1-6; 8 bases match TRBD1. The TCR sequence derives from a woman aged 18-29 years who had recovered from COVID-19. What was sequenced was PBMCs or T cells enriched from blood (not recorded which). The CDR3 DNA reads TGTGCCAGCAGCTTACGGGGACAGGCTCCTAATTCACCCCTCCACTTT. This encodes CASSLRGQAPNSPLHF.